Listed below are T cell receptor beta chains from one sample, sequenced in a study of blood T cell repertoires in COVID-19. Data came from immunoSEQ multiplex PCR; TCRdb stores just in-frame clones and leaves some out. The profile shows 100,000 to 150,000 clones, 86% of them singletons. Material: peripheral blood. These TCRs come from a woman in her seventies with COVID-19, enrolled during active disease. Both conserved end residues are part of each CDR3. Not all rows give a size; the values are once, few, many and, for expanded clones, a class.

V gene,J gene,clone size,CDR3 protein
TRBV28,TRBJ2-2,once,CASRTTNTGELFF
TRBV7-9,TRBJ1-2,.,CASSDRQYGGYTF
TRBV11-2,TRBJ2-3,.,CASSFLPTSGGTLTDTQYF
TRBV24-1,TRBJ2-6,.,CATSDETGWGGGANVLTF
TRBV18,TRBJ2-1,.,CASSPLLAVRDEQFF
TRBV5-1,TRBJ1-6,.,CASSFGGVNSPLHF
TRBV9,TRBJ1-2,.,CASSVVPGTGTSVGGYTF
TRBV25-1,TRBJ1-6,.,CASGAVTNSPLHF
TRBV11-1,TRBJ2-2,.,CASSLALAGTGELFF
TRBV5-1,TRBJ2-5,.,CASSPGRGLAGGETQYF
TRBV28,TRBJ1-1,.,CASRRTGNRDTEAFF
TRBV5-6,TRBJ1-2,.,CASSLVGAGPYGYTF
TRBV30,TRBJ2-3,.,CACLGPTASTDTQYF
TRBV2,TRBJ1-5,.,CASSEAETSSFSNQPQHF
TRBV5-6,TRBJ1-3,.,CASSLQGPSGNTIYF
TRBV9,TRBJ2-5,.,CASSVRTGAGETQYF
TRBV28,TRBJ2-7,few,CARGQGSYEQYF
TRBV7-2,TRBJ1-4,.,CASSSHRQGVREKLFF
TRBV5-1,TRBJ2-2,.,CASSLGPGDTGELFF
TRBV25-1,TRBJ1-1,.,CASIQGGVYTEAFF
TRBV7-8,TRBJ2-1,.,CASSPQGRLEQFF
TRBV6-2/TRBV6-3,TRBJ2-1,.,CASSYSASGGYEQFF